This T cell receptor beta chain is from a study of Graves' ophthalmopathy and Graves' hyperthyroidism. Looked up from germline, CDR1 is MDHEN and CDR2 is SYDVKM. This CDR3 is 15 amino acids long. Trimming took 6 bases from V and 4 from J, leaving 18 bases between them. TCR beta CDR3 amplification used RNA transcripts. The authors performed first-round RT-PCR with HTBI primers and then a second-round multiplex PCR. MiXCR, applied by TCRdb to the multiplex PCR reads, yields one record per CDR3 protein. This table holds a few hundred thousand distinct CDR3 sequences, roughly 14% found once. Exclusion applied to patients with other autoimmune diseases, uncontrolled infections, pregnancy or lactation. The diagnosis was founded upon clinical symptoms, serum thyroxine, TRAb, thyroid ultrasound and orbital computed tomography.

The chain links TRBV28 to TRBJ1-1; TRBD1 is a possible D gene (5 bases). The origin of this receptor is a woman between 18 and 29 years old with stable Graves' hyperthyroidism. Specimen: peripheral blood. CDR3 in amino acids: CASSSPGGGGTEAFF. The CDR3, as DNA: TGTGCCAGCAGCTCCCCTGGGGGGGGGGGCACTGAAGCTTTCTTT. The whole variable domain, remainder taken from reference TRBV28 and TRBJ1-1, is DVKVTQSSRYLVKRTGEKVFLECVQDMDHENMFWYRQDPGLGLRLIYFSYDVKMKEKGDIPEGYSVSREKKERFSLILESASTNQTSMYLCASSSPGGGGTEAFFGQGTRLTVV.